A single T cell receptor (beta chain) is shown here with its context. The data stem from a study of long-term antiretroviral therapy in people with HIV. With survey level as its setting, the immunoSEQ assay was v3.0. TCRdb keeps only in-frame clones here, not all; method: immunoSEQ multiplex PCR. The repertoire holds roughly 29,000 clones, with 95% as singletons. This sequence was found in a man in his fifties with HIV. Sequenced material: unsorted PBMCs, taken 5.3 years after starting antiretroviral therapy.

The CDR3 loop reads CASSSGPNSGNTIYF. The CDR3 DNA sequence: TGTGCCAGCAGCTCGGGGCCAAACTCTGGAAACACCATATATTTT. This chain uses TRBV7-2 with TRBJ1-3; D perhaps matches TRBD1 (5 bases). The V end lost 4 bases, the J end lost 0 bases, and 10 bases lay between the germline ends. CDR1 SGHTA and CDR2 FQGNSA come from the germline V gene. This CDR3 region has 15 residues.